Listed below are T cell receptor beta chains from one sample, sequenced in a study of Ad26.COV2.S vaccination and SARS-CoV-2 variants. Sequencing used immunoSEQ multiplex PCR; TCRdb keeps in-frame clones, though not all of them. The data contain about 400,000 clones, approximately 87% of them singletons. Here the sequenced sample was peripheral blood, taken in a trial of Ad26.COV2.S vaccine versus placebo. The receptors were gathered from a person between 18 and 65 years old who received the Ad26.COV2.S COVID-19 vaccine or a placebo. CDR3s include the opening cysteine and the closing phenylalanine or tryptophan. The D gene is left open where the match is weak. Rows give clone size only sometimes, using once, few, many, or a class for an expanded clone.

CDR3aa: CASSQAPPSEQFF
CDR3nt: TGTGCCAGCAGCCAAGCCCCCCCCTCTGAGCAGTTCTTC
abundance: once
v_gene: TRBV4-2
j_gene: TRBJ2-1
d_gene: NA

CDR3aa: CASSYSKGEKLFF
CDR3nt: TGTGCCAGCAGTTACTCGAAGGGGGAAAAACTGTTTTTT
abundance: NA
v_gene: TRBV6-6
j_gene: TRBJ1-4
d_gene: NA

CDR3aa: CASSEALWGGRATQYF
CDR3nt: TGTGCCAGCAGTGAAGCGCTATGGGGGGGAAGGGCGACCCAGTACTTC
abundance: few
v_gene: TRBV6-1
j_gene: TRBJ2-5
d_gene: TRBD2

CDR3aa: CASSFENTDTQYF
CDR3nt: TGTGCCAGCAGTTTCGAGAACACAGATACGCAGTATTTT
abundance: NA
v_gene: TRBV12-3/TRBV12-4
j_gene: TRBJ2-3
d_gene: NA

CDR3aa: CATTVTGNTEAFF
CDR3nt: TGTGCCACCACAGTGACAGGAAACACTGAAGCTTTCTTT
abundance: NA
v_gene: TRBV28
j_gene: TRBJ1-1
d_gene: NA

CDR3aa: CAISGVGNYEQYF
CDR3nt: TGTGCCATCAGTGGGGTAGGTAACTACGAGCAGTACTTC
abundance: NA
v_gene: TRBV10-3
j_gene: TRBJ2-7
d_gene: NA

CDR3aa: CASSVAGGYTDTQYF
CDR3nt: TGTGCCAGCAGCGTAGCGGGGGGATACACAGATACGCAGTATTTT
abundance: few
v_gene: TRBV9
j_gene: TRBJ2-3
d_gene: TRBD2

CDR3aa: CASSQVRGHGNEKLFF
CDR3nt: TGCGCCAGCAGCCAAGTACGGGGACACGGTAATGAAAAACTGTTTTTT
abundance: NA
v_gene: TRBV4-1
j_gene: TRBJ1-4
d_gene: NA

CDR3aa: CASSFKVLSTDTQYF
CDR3nt: TGTGCCAGCAGCTTTAAGGTCTTATCCACAGATACGCAGTATTTT
abundance: NA
v_gene: TRBV5-8
j_gene: TRBJ2-3
d_gene: NA

CDR3aa: CASKEAGMYTQYF
CDR3nt: TGTGCCAGCAAGGAGGCCGGAATGTATACGCAGTATTTT
abundance: NA
v_gene: TRBV7-9
j_gene: TRBJ2-3
d_gene: NA

CDR3aa: CASSQDTGVSNQPQHF
CDR3nt: TGCGCCAGCAGCCAAGACACCGGGGTTAGCAATCAGCCCCAGCATTTT
abundance: NA
v_gene: TRBV4-1
j_gene: TRBJ1-5
d_gene: NA

CDR3aa: CSVASGARGTDTQYF
CDR3nt: TGCAGCGTCGCGTCGGGGGCGCGGGGCACAGATACGCAGTATTTT
abundance: once
v_gene: TRBV29-1
j_gene: TRBJ2-3
d_gene: NA

CDR3aa: CASSFSPLLGEQYF
CDR3nt: TGTGCCAGCAGCTTTTCACCCCTGCTGGGCGAGCAGTACTTC
abundance: NA
v_gene: TRBV13
j_gene: TRBJ2-7
d_gene: NA

CDR3aa: CASSYGDQPQHF
CDR3nt: TGTGCCAGCAGTTACGGGGATCAGCCCCAGCATTTT
abundance: NA
v_gene: TRBV6-2/TRBV6-3
j_gene: TRBJ1-5
d_gene: NA

CDR3aa: CASSIQAGNQPQHF
CDR3nt: TGTGCCAGCAGCATACAGGCGGGCAATCAGCCCCAGCATTTT
abundance: NA
v_gene: TRBV6-6
j_gene: TRBJ1-5
d_gene: NA

CDR3aa: CASSVDRDLADTQYF
CDR3nt: TGCGCCAGCAGCGTGGACAGGGACCTTGCAGATACGCAGTATTTT
abundance: NA
v_gene: TRBV5-1
j_gene: TRBJ2-3
d_gene: TRBD1

CDR3aa: CASSQAPPGQNTDTQYF
CDR3nt: TGTGCCAGCAGCCAAGCCCCTCCAGGACAGAACACAGATACGCAGTATTTT
abundance: NA
v_gene: TRBV3-1/TRBV3-2
j_gene: TRBJ2-3
d_gene: NA

CDR3aa: CASSLRGTGPGELFF
CDR3nt: TGTGCCAGCAGCCTTCGGGGCACCGGGCCCGGGGAGCTGTTTTTT
abundance: NA
v_gene: TRBV6-2/TRBV6-3
j_gene: TRBJ2-2
d_gene: NA

CDR3aa: CASSYSKDTGELFF
CDR3nt: TGTGCCAGCAGTTACTCGAAGGACACCGGGGAGCTGTTTTTT
abundance: NA
v_gene: TRBV6-5
j_gene: TRBJ2-2
d_gene: NA

CDR3aa: CASSSGGGADTQYF
CDR3nt: TGTGCCAGCAGCTCGGGGGGAGGAGCAGATACGCAGTATTTT
abundance: NA
v_gene: TRBV7-9
j_gene: TRBJ2-3
d_gene: TRBD2

CDR3aa: CASSQDWALGGNTIYF
CDR3nt: TGCGCCAGCAGCCAAGATTGGGCTTTAGGTGGAAACACCATATATTTT
abundance: NA
v_gene: TRBV4-3
j_gene: TRBJ1-3
d_gene: NA

CDR3aa: CASSPQVGDNQPQHF
CDR3nt: TGTGCCAGCAGCCCGCAGGTGGGGGATAATCAGCCCCAGCATTTT
abundance: NA
v_gene: TRBV7-2
j_gene: TRBJ1-5
d_gene: NA

CDR3aa: CASSWTVISTDTQYF
CDR3nt: TGTGCCAGCAGCTGGACGGTAATAAGCACAGATACGCAGTATTTT
abundance: NA
v_gene: TRBV7-9
j_gene: TRBJ2-3
d_gene: NA

CDR3aa: CASSLGTGLGQPQHF
CDR3nt: TGTGCCAGCAGCTTAGGTACAGGGTTAGGACAGCCCCAGCATTTT
abundance: NA
v_gene: TRBV7-8
j_gene: TRBJ1-5
d_gene: NA

CDR3aa: CASSHKTGGTDTQYF
CDR3nt: TGTGCCAGCAGTCATAAAACAGGGGGTACAGATACGCAGTATTTT
abundance: NA
v_gene: TRBV28
j_gene: TRBJ2-3
d_gene: TRBD1

CDR3aa: CASSDGRTNYGYTF
CDR3nt: TGTGCCAGCAGTGATGGGCGTACTAACTATGGCTACACCTTC
abundance: NA
v_gene: TRBV2
j_gene: TRBJ1-2
d_gene: NA

CDR3aa: CASSQDLWGAGLSSYNEQFF
CDR3nt: TGCGCCAGCAGCCAAGATCTTTGGGGGGCTGGATTGAGCTCCTACAATGAGCAGTTCTTC
abundance: NA
v_gene: TRBV4-3
j_gene: TRBJ2-1
d_gene: NA

CDR3aa: CASRTGTTNTGELFF
CDR3nt: TGTGCCAGCAGGACCGGGACAACGAACACCGGGGAGCTGTTTTTT
abundance: once
v_gene: TRBV28
j_gene: TRBJ2-2
d_gene: NA

CDR3aa: CASSLVGSPRSGEQYF
CDR3nt: TGTGCCAGCAGCTTAGTTGGGTCCCCTCGCTCGGGGGAGCAGTACTTC
abundance: NA
v_gene: TRBV7-9
j_gene: TRBJ2-7
d_gene: NA

CDR3aa: CASSLKRTDPRVAGELFF
CDR3nt: TGTGCCAGCTCACTCAAACGAACAGACCCCCGTGTCGCCGGGGAGCTGTTTTTT
abundance: once
v_gene: TRBV18
j_gene: TRBJ2-2
d_gene: NA

CDR3aa: CASSYPIQGTLPQPQHF
CDR3nt: TGTGCCAGCAGTTACCCTATACAGGGAACCCTGCCCCAGCCCCAGCATTTT
abundance: NA
v_gene: TRBV6-2/TRBV6-3
j_gene: TRBJ1-5
d_gene: NA

CDR3aa: CASSSPRDGDSPLHF
CDR3nt: TGTGCCAGCAGTTCCCCCCGGGATGGGGATTCACCCCTCCACTTT
abundance: few
v_gene: TRBV5-4
j_gene: TRBJ1-6
d_gene: NA

CDR3aa: CASSVPVAGAEETQYF
CDR3nt: TGTGCCAGCAGTGTCCCGGTAGCGGGGGCAGAAGAGACCCAGTACTTC
abundance: NA
v_gene: TRBV2
j_gene: TRBJ2-5
d_gene: TRBD2

CDR3aa: CATVDGELFF
CDR3nt: TGTGCCACGGTGGATGGGGAGCTGTTTTTT
abundance: NA
v_gene: TRBV21-1
j_gene: TRBJ2-2
d_gene: NA

CDR3aa: CASSLDGNYGYTF
CDR3nt: TGTGCCAGCAGTTTGGACGGAAACTATGGCTACACCTTC
abundance: NA
v_gene: TRBV27
j_gene: TRBJ1-2
d_gene: NA

CDR3aa: CASRGGTADINQPQHF
CDR3nt: TGCGCCAGCAGGGGCGGGACAGCTGACATTAATCAGCCCCAGCATTTT
abundance: NA
v_gene: TRBV5-1
j_gene: TRBJ1-5
d_gene: TRBD1

CDR3aa: CASSYSGRANEKLFF
CDR3nt: TGTGCCAGCAGTTACTCGGGCCGAGCTAATGAAAAACTGTTTTTT
abundance: once
v_gene: TRBV6-5
j_gene: TRBJ1-4
d_gene: NA

CDR3aa: CASSFMWTGGEETQYF
CDR3nt: TGTGCCAGCAGTTTCATGTGGACAGGGGGCGAGGAGACCCAGTACTTC
abundance: NA
v_gene: TRBV28
j_gene: TRBJ2-5
d_gene: TRBD1

CDR3aa: CAMRTGGATEAFF
CDR3nt: TGTGCCATGCGGACAGGGGGCGCAACTGAAGCTTTCTTT
abundance: NA
v_gene: TRBV10-3
j_gene: TRBJ1-1
d_gene: TRBD1

CDR3aa: CASSRDRAYEQYF
CDR3nt: TGTGCCAGCAGCCGAGACAGGGCCTACGAGCAGTACTTC
abundance: NA
v_gene: TRBV7-9
j_gene: TRBJ2-7
d_gene: TRBD1

CDR3aa: CASTIGGGDGETQYF
CDR3nt: TGTGCCAGCACCATAGGGGGCGGGGATGGGGAGACCCAGTACTTC
abundance: NA
v_gene: TRBV9
j_gene: TRBJ2-5
d_gene: NA

CDR3aa: CASSSLTGGSPLHF
CDR3nt: TGTGCCAGCAGTTCCCTCACAGGGGGCTCACCCCTCCACTTT
abundance: NA
v_gene: TRBV6-5
j_gene: TRBJ1-6
d_gene: TRBD1

CDR3aa: CASSFGESSYEQYF
CDR3nt: TGTGCCAGCAGCTTCGGGGAAAGCTCCTACGAGCAGTACTTC
abundance: NA
v_gene: TRBV7-6
j_gene: TRBJ2-7
d_gene: NA